This is a list of T cell receptor beta chains from one sample in a study of T cells after yellow fever vaccination. TCRdb reprocessed the 5' RACE reads via MiXCR and lists one record per CDR3 protein. This sample yields around 250,000 distinct CDR3 sequences, of which 5.2% are seen a single time; 2.5% to 4% belongs to the top ten. The source material was CD4+ T cells sorted from PBMCs, sampled on the day of the yellow fever booster vaccination. Receptors originate from a man younger than 35 who received the YFV17D yellow fever vaccine. Each CDR3 is given with its conserved first and last residue. The D gene is left open where the match is weak. Clone size is stated in some rows and not others, as once, few, many or a class when expanded.

TRBV4-3	.	TRBJ1-3	.	CASSQDQNTIYF	TGCGCCAGCAGCCAAGATCAAAACACCATATATTTT
TRBV7-2	.	TRBJ1-1	.	CASTSLGGRTEAFF	TGTGCCAGCACCTCCCTCGGGGGCAGGACTGAAGCTTTCTTT
TRBV24-1	many	TRBJ2-6	TRBD2	CATSDLPSGGSSSGANVLTF	TGTGCCACCAGTGATTTGCCTTCGGGGGGGAGTTCCTCTGGGGCCAACGTCCTGACTTTC
TRBV12-3/TRBV12-4	few	TRBJ2-5	TRBD2	CASSPSGTTLPQETQYF	TGTGCCAGCAGTCCCTCCGGGACTACCCTCCCCCAAGAGACCCAGTACTTC
TRBV25-1	.	TRBJ1-3	.	CASSTGIGNTIYF	TGTGCCAGCTCCACAGGGATTGGAAACACCATATATTTT
TRBV9	many	TRBJ1-3	.	CASSPTGRENTIYF	TGTGCCAGCAGCCCCACAGGGAGGGAAAACACCATATATTTT
TRBV7-2	.	TRBJ2-4	.	CASSPRPGTKNIQYF	TGTGCCAGCAGCCCCCGCCCCGGGACGAAAAACATTCAGTACTTC
TRBV5-1	few	TRBJ2-3	TRBD1	CASSIGTGSDTQYF	TGCGCCAGCAGCATTGGGACAGGTTCAGATACGCAGTATTTT
TRBV12-3/TRBV12-4	few	TRBJ2-2	TRBD1	CASGDRTGGAGELFF	TGTGCCAGTGGGGATAGGACAGGGGGTGCCGGGGAGCTGTTTTTT
TRBV20-1	few	TRBJ1-2	TRBD1	CSARDPGTETGYTF	TGCAGTGCTAGAGACCCCGGGACAGAGACTGGCTACACCTTC
TRBV4-1	many	TRBJ2-4	.	CASSQEGWSSNIQYF	TGCGCCAGCAGCCAAGAGGGCTGGTCCTCAAACATTCAGTACTTC
TRBV11-2	.	TRBJ2-1	TRBD2	CASSGTSGYNEQFF	TGTGCCAGCAGCGGCACTAGCGGGTACAATGAGCAGTTCTTC
TRBV5-5	few	TRBJ2-2	.	CASSLGDVTGELFF	TGTGCCAGCAGCCTGGGGGACGTAACCGGGGAGCTGTTTTTT
TRBV7-2	many	TRBJ2-1	.	CASRVTGTDYNEQFF	TGTGCCAGCAGAGTCACCGGGACCGATTACAATGAGCAGTTCTTC
TRBV4-2	.	TRBJ2-6	.	CASSQVSPGSGANVLTF	TGTGCCAGCAGCCAAGTCTCTCCGGGCTCTGGGGCCAACGTCCTGACTTTC
TRBV20-1	many	TRBJ2-1	TRBD2	CSARKLAGNEQFF	TGCAGTGCTAGAAAGCTAGCGGGAAATGAGCAGTTCTTC
TRBV12-3/TRBV12-4	few	TRBJ2-5	TRBD2	CASSLGQLAGPKETQYF	TGTGCCAGCAGTTTAGGACAACTAGCGGGCCCTAAAGAGACCCAGTACTTC
TRBV11-2	few	TRBJ2-5	TRBD2	CASSVRGGQTQYF	TGTGCCAGCAGCGTGCGGGGGGGCCAGACCCAGTACTTC
TRBV7-2	few	TRBJ2-3	TRBD2	CASSLGGGVGDTQYF	TGTGCCAGCAGCTTAGGCGGGGGGGTAGGAGATACGCAGTATTTT
TRBV3-1	.	TRBJ1-3	.	CASSAYRDGGNTIYF	TGTGCCAGCAGTGCATACAGGGACGGCGGAAACACCATATATTTT
TRBV18	.	TRBJ2-2	.	CASSPPAFGSNTGELFF	TGTGCCAGCTCACCACCGGCTTTCGGGTCGAACACCGGGGAGCTGTTTTTT
TRBV4-2	.	TRBJ2-3	.	CASSQDLGRSTDTQYF	TGTGCCAGCAGCCAAGATCTCGGTAGGAGCACAGATACGCAGTATTTT
TRBV30	.	TRBJ1-1	.	CAWKSLNTEAFF	TGTGCCTGGAAAAGTTTGAACACTGAAGCTTTCTTT
TRBV11-2	.	TRBJ1-6	.	CASSTRRGRSTYNSPLHF	TGTGCCAGCAGCACCCGGCGGGGGCGAAGCACCTATAATTCACCCCTCCACTTT
TRBV18	few	TRBJ1-6	.	CASSPGGLVESPLHF	TGTGCCAGCTCACCAGGGGGGCTGGTCGAATCACCCCTCCACTTT
TRBV5-1	many	TRBJ2-2	.	CASSLAGGTGELFF	TGCGCCAGCAGCTTGGCCGGTGGGACCGGGGAGCTGTTTTTT